Presented here are 30 T cell receptor beta chains from one specimen sequenced in a study of T cells and copy number aberrations in small-cell lung cancer. Sequenced by immunoSEQ multiplex PCR; TCRdb stores in-frame clones only, minus some. This table holds some 7,000 clones, approximately 76% found once. The source material was normal tissue next to the tumor. These receptors were taken from a woman aged 70-85 years with small cell lung cancer. Some clones in this sample may be carry-over from other donors' samples.

The chain carries TRBV4-1 and TRBJ2-7, with D hard to call. The CDR3 runs 15 residues. CDR1 is MGHRA, CDR2 YSYEKL, per germline. V was pared by 1 base and J by 4 bases, with 14 bases between. In DNA form, the CDR3 reads TGCGCCAGCAGCCAAGGACAAATCAAGGTTTACGAGCAGTACTTC. It is translated as CASSQGQIKVYEQYF.

V is TRBV27 and J is TRBJ2-1; perhaps D is TRBD1 or TRBD2 (7 bases each). Deletions cut 6 bases from V and 3 bases from J, with 21 bases between. Germline V gives CDR1 MNHEY, CDR2 SMNVEV (reference sequence). This CDR3 has 17 amino acids. The CDR3 sequence is CASSLGPSGGVYNEQFF. DNA for the CDR3: TGTGCCAGCAGCCTCGGCCCCTCAGGGGGGGTCTACAATGAGCAGTTCTTC.

Comments on this clone: Other DNA variants within this sample encode the same CDR3. The chain has TRBV28 and TRBJ2-5; possible D gene TRBD2, 6 bases. From germline, CDR1 is MDHEN and CDR2 SYDVKM. V gave up 1 base and J gave up 3 bases, with 12 bases separating them. The CDR3 is 15 residues long. The CDR3 spells CASSLSRRDKETQYF. In nucleotides, the CDR3 is TGTGCCAGCAGTTTATCGCGGCGGGATAAAGAGACCCAGTACTTC.

This clone was seen a single time. The rearrangement uses TRBV11-1 and TRBJ2-1, with 11 bases that match TRBD1. The junction had 5 bases not matched to a gene; V was cut back by 4 bases and J by 3 bases. CDR1 is SGHAT, CDR2 FQDESV, per germline (reference sequence). There are 16 residues in the CDR3. Written as DNA, the CDR3 is TGTGCCAGCAGCTCCCCCGGGACAGGGGGCTACAATGAGCAGTTCTTC. It encodes CASSSPGTGGYNEQFF. Combining the CDR3 with reference TRBV11-1 and TRBJ2-1 gives the whole variable domain EAEVAQSPRYKITEKSQAVAFWCDPISGHATLYWYRQILGQGPELLVQFQDESVVDDSQLPKDRFSAERLKGVDSTLKIQPAELGDSAMYLCASSSPGTGGYNEQFFGPGTRLTVL.

The V call is TRBV9, the J call TRBJ2-1; no clear D gene. CDR3 length: 13 amino acids. V was cut by 4 bases and J by 8 bases, with 13 bases left in between. The germline V gene encodes CDR1 SGDLS and CDR2 YYNGEE. CDR3 DNA sequence: TGTGCCAGCAGCCTCCTTATGTCTGATGAGCAGTTCTTC. Encoded protein: CASSLLMSDEQFF.

In its sample, this clone was seen once. The chain has TRBV5-3 and TRBJ2-7, with 9 positions matching TRBD1. TRBV5-3 is an open reading frame whose function is uncertain. The CDR3 is made up of 15 amino acids. With 3 bases clipped from V and 1 base from J, the junction kept 5 bases outside the gene matches. DNA of the CDR3: TGTGCCAGAAGCTGGGCGGGACAGGGATCCTACGAGCAGTACTTC. It is translated as CARSWAGQGSYEQYF.

Only a few counts were recorded for this clone. V is TRBV7-8 and J is TRBJ1-1; no firm D call. The CDR3 sequence is 13 residues long. The germline CDR1 and CDR2 sequences are SGHVS and FQNEAQ. Trimming cost V 8 bases and J 1 base, with 11 bases left between them. The CDR3 DNA sequence: TGTGCCAGCTTGTTTCGGTCGAACACTGAAGCTTTCTTT. This encodes CASLFRSNTEAFF. Together with reference TRBV7-8 and TRBJ1-1, the CDR3 gives the full variable domain: GAGVSQSPRYKVAKRGQDVALRCDPISGHVSLFWYQQALGQGPEFLTYFQNEAQLDKSGLPSDRFFAERPEGSVSTLKIQRTQQEDSAVYLCASLFRSNTEAFFGQGTRLTVV.

CDR3 in DNA: TGTGCCAGCAGCTTAGCACAGGGGCGTACTGAAGCTTTCTTT. This gives the protein CASSLAQGRTEAFF. This chain uses TRBV7-2 with TRBJ1-1, with 7 bases aligning to TRBD1. The germline V gene has CDR1 SGHTA and CDR2 FQGNSA. Unmatched junction bases numbered 3, after V lost 0 bases and J lost 5 bases. The CDR3 is 14 residues long.

This rearrangement joins TRBV9 to TRBJ1-2, with no clear D. Trimming stripped 2 bases from V and 8 bases from J, with 13 bases between. Germline lookup yields CDR1 SGDLS and CDR2 YYNGEE. The CDR3 has 13 amino acids. Written as DNA, the CDR3 is TGTGCCAGCAGCGTCGGGCCGATCGGGGGCTACACCTTC. Translation: CASSVGPIGGYTF.

The chain carries TRBV7-8 and TRBJ2-3; unclear D gene. This CDR3 comprises 14 residues. V shed 1 base and J shed 5 bases, with 10 bases lying between them. The germline V gene has CDR1 SGHVS and CDR2 FQNEAQ. This CDR3 is CASSLGLPRDTQYF. The CDR3 DNA sequence: TGTGCCAGCAGCTTAGGGCTCCCGCGAGATACGCAGTATTTT.

A note on this clone: An end of the junction differs from the germline gene, which may be a read error. The same CDR3 arises from other DNA sequences in this sample as well. The chain links TRBV6-1 to TRBJ2-7; 7 positions match TRBD2. CDR3 size: 14 residues. In germline, CDR1 is MNHNS, CDR2 SASEGT. The CDR3 DNA reads as TGTGCCAGCAGTGATGGGCTAGCGGACTACGAACAGTACTTC. Translation: CASSDGLADYEQYF.

Notes on this clone: A read error may produce the germline difference seen at one junction end. The chain links TRBV5-6 to TRBJ2-7, with a possible D match to TRBD1 (6 bases). CDR1 is SGHDT and CDR2 is YYEEEE in the germline V gene. The CDR3 has 11 residues. CDR3 bases: TGTGCCAGCAGTCTCCGGGGACAAGGTGTCTTC. Translated, it gives CASSLRGQGVF.

V is TRBV19 and J is TRBJ2-1; TRBD1 matches 8 bases. In germline, CDR1 is LNHDA, CDR2 SQIVND (reference sequence). V shed 7 bases and J 9 bases; nucleotides not matched to a gene: 8. The CDR3 runs 13 residues. Here the CDR3 DNA reads TGTGCCAGTACCGGGACAGGCAGGAGTGAGCAGTTCTTC. This gives the protein CASTGTGRSEQFF.

J is TRBJ1-1 and V is TRBV6-5, with TRBD1 matching 8 bases. Germline trimming cut 5 bases from V and 9 bases from J; bases unmatched to any gene: 8. The CDR3 length is 13 residues. CDR1 is MNHEY and CDR2 is SVGAGI in the germline V gene. CDR3 DNA: TGTGCCAGCAGTGAAGAGGGGACAGGACAAGCTTTCTTT. This translates into CASSEEGTGQAFF.

The chain couples TRBV4-1 to TRBJ2-1; D call uncertain. V shed 0 bases and J shed 8 bases, with 11 bases lying between them. This CDR3 region has 14 residues. The germline V gene has CDR1 MGHRA and CDR2 YSYEKL. The CDR3 DNA sequence: TGCGCCAGCAGCCAAGATGGTACATATCATGAGCAGTTCTTC. Translated, it gives CASSQDGTYHEQFF.

The chain has TRBV18 and TRBJ2-1; 12 bases fit TRBD2. CDR1 and CDR2 from the germline V gene are KGHSH and LQKENI. V was pared by 3 bases and J by 6 bases, with 9 bases of the junction left unmatched. This CDR3 is 17 amino acids long. CDR3 sequence (DNA): TGTGCCAGCTCACCTAGGACTAGCGGGATACTCATCAATGAGCAGTTCTTC. Translation gives CASSPRTSGILINEQFF.

The V gene is TRBV9, the J gene TRBJ1-4; a possible D gene is TRBD1 (5 bases). CDR1 is SGDLS, CDR2 YYNGEE, per germline. The CDR3 runs to 14 residues. V dropped 3 bases and J dropped 8 bases, with 14 bases sitting between them. The CDR3 sequence: CASSGGSGAEKLFF. The CDR3 bases are TGTGCCAGCAGCGGTGGTTCCGGGGCGGAAAAACTGTTTTTT.

This chain connects TRBV5-1 to TRBJ2-7; 11 bases match TRBD2. J gave up 3 bases and V 3 bases, and 8 bases lay outside the gene matches. CDR1 is SGHRS and CDR2 is YFSETQ in the germline V gene. The CDR3 contains 16 residues. In DNA form, the CDR3 reads TGCGCCAGCAGCTCAACTAGCGGGAGTTTGAGCTACGAGCAGTACTTC. Its protein is CASSSTSGSLSYEQYF.

The chain is built from TRBV15 and TRBJ1-2; TRBD1 might be the D (5 bases). Germline V gene lookup returns CDR1 LNHNV and CDR2 YYDKDF (reference sequence). V gave up 5 bases and J gave up 2 bases, with 15 bases separating them. The CDR3 runs 15 residues. CDR3 sequence: CATSPRRGGNYGYTF. Here the CDR3 DNA reads TGTGCCACCAGCCCCCGCCGGGGGGGGAACTATGGCTACACCTTC.

The chain uses TRBV19 and TRBJ1-3; D gene uncertain. The CDR3 has 13 residues. V was shortened by 5 bases and J by 1 base, with 6 bases between the two germline ends. The V gene's germline CDR1 is LNHDA and CDR2 SQIVND (reference sequence). CDR3 protein: CASSPGSGNTIYF. The CDR3 coding sequence is TGTGCCAGTAGTCCGGGGTCTGGAAACACCATATATTTT.

The chain uses TRBV9 and TRBJ2-1; perhaps TRBD2 as D (6 bases). This CDR3 contains 15 residues. V dropped 0 bases and J dropped 5 bases, with 12 bases sitting between them. CDR1 is SGDLS and CDR2 is YYNGEE in the germline V gene. The CDR3 region has the DNA TGTGCCAGCAGCGTAGTGGCAGGGAGGAACAATGAGCAGTTCTTC. Its protein is CASSVVAGRNNEQFF.

Notes on this clone: The junction departs from the called germline gene at one end, perhaps through a read error. The V and J genes are TRBV18 and TRBJ2-3, with a possible D match to TRBD2 (6 bases). Germline V gives CDR1 KGHSH, CDR2 LQKENI. The CDR3 consists of 14 residues. This CDR3 reads CASSPEGLTDTQYF. The CDR3 DNA reads as TGTGCTAGCTCACCGGAGGGCCTAACAGATACGCAGTATTTT. Looking up the rest from reference TRBV18 and TRBJ2-3 gives the full variable domain: NAGVMQNPRHLVRRRGQEARLRCSPMKGHSHVYWYRQLPEEGLKFMVYLQKENIIDESGMPKERFSAEFPKEGPSILRIQQVVRGDSAAYFCASSPEGLTDTQYFGPGTRLTVL.

The chain links TRBV29-1 to TRBJ2-7; TRBD2 matches at 8 bases. The germline V gene has CDR1 SQVTM and CDR2 ANQGSEA. J gave up 8 bases and V 6 bases, and 6 bases lay outside the gene matches. CDR3 size: 11 residues. The CDR3 bases are TGCAGCGTCGGTAGCGGGATTCAGCAGTACTTC. It is translated as CSVGSGIQQYF.

The chain joins TRBV11-2 to TRBJ1-1; D is possibly TRBD1 (5 bases). V lost 3 bases to trimming and J lost 1 base, with 12 bases between them. The CDR3 contains 15 residues. From germline, CDR1 is SGHAT and CDR2 FQNNGV. CDR3 region: CASSFSSTANTEAFF. In DNA form, the CDR3 reads TGTGCCAGCAGCTTTAGTTCGACAGCGAACACTGAAGCTTTCTTT.

The chain joins TRBV19 to TRBJ2-5, with D unresolved. CDR1 is LNHDA, CDR2 SQIVND, per germline (reference sequence). The CDR3 runs to 14 residues. Deletions cut 3 bases from V and 5 bases from J, with 13 bases between. CDR3 sequence (DNA): TGTGCCAGTAGTATTGGGCATACTATGGAGACCCAGTACTTC. This encodes CASSIGHTMETQYF.

V and J are TRBV19 and TRBJ2-1, with D tentatively TRBD2 (5 bases). The CDR3 has 13 amino acids. V shed 6 bases and J shed 4 bases, with 10 bases lying between them. Per germline, CDR1 LNHDA and CDR2 SQIVND (reference sequence). CDR3 protein: CASSTSGYNEQFF. In DNA, the CDR3 is TGTGCCAGTAGCACCTCGGGGTACAATGAGCAGTTCTTC. Full variable domain (rest looked up from reference TRBV19 and TRBJ2-1): DGGITQSPKYLFRKEGQNVTLSCEQNLNHDAMYWYRQDPGQGLRLIYYSQIVNDFQKGDIAEGYSVSREKKESFPLTVTSAQKNPTAFYLCASSTSGYNEQFFGPGTRLTVL.

The chain couples TRBV6-5 to TRBJ2-1; D is ambiguous. The CDR3 consists of 11 residues. Trimming took 5 bases from V and 9 from J, leaving 8 bases between them. Per the germline V gene, CDR1 is MNHEY and CDR2 is SVGAGI. CDR3 DNA sequence: TGTGCCAGCAGTCTGAACCGTGAGCAGTTCTTC. This sequence encodes CASSLNREQFF.

The DNA of the CDR3 is TGTGCCAGCAGCATCCGGGACAGGGTTCACGAGCAGTACTTC. This gives the protein CASSIRDRVHEQYF. V usage is TRBV7-8 and J usage is TRBJ2-7; TRBD1 matches 9 bases. The CDR3 is 14 residues long. V lost 5 bases to trimming and J lost 5 bases; unmatched junction nucleotides: 7. The germline CDR1 and CDR2 sequences are SGHVS and FQNEAQ.

The chain employs TRBV6-6 and TRBJ2-2; tentative D call: TRBD2 (5 bases). V lost 7 bases, J lost 1 base, and 13 bases lay in between. Germline CDR1 and CDR2: MNHNY and SVGAGI (reference sequence). There are 15 residues in the CDR3. The CDR3 is CASIGAGGNTGELFF. CDR3 DNA: TGTGCCAGCATCGGAGCAGGAGGGAACACCGGGGAGCTGTTTTTT.

This chain uses TRBV27 with TRBJ2-6; possibly TRBD2 for D (6 bases). This CDR3 is 17 amino acids long. The germline CDR1 and CDR2 sequences are MNHEY and SMNVEV (reference sequence). Trimming stripped 3 bases from V and 0 bases from J, with 12 bases between. The CDR3, as DNA: TGTGCCAGCAGTTTTGCGGGACTCATCTCTGGGGCCAACGTCCTGACTTTC. Translating gives CASSFAGLISGANVLTF. The whole variable domain, filled in from reference TRBV27 and TRBJ2-6, reads EAQVTQNPRYLITVTGKKLTVTCSQNMNHEYMSWYRQDPGLGLRQIYYSMNVEVTDKGDVPEGYKVSRKEKRNFPLILESPSPNQTSLYFCASSFAGLISGANVLTFGAGSRLTVL.